A single sample is the source of the 3 T cell receptor beta chains below, sequenced in a study of T-cell memory formation after mild COVID-19. TCRdb called the 5' RACE reads again in MiXCR, with one record for every CDR3 protein. The sample shows 120,000 to 150,000 distinct CDR3 sequences, 15% to 20% of them seen only once. The sequencing input was PBMCs or a T cell subset sorted from them (not recorded which). All receptors derive from an adult woman who had mild COVID-19 (a few samples of this study predate the infection). Cell type and time point are not known.

This chain joins TRBV24-1 and TRBJ1-5, with a weak D call TRBD1 (5 bases). This CDR3 region has 15 residues. V lost 10 bases and J 4 bases, leaving 19 bases between the germline ends. Germline assignment: CDR1 KGHDR and CDR2 SFDVKD. In nucleotides, the CDR3 is TGTGCCACAAGTAGTGATACAGGCGCGAATCAGCCCCAGCATTTT. Translation: CATSSDTGANQPQHF.

This clonotype was found a few times. In DNA form, the CDR3 reads TGCAGTGCTAGATATAGCGGGGGCGCAGATACGCAGTATTTT. Translated: CSARYSGGADTQYF. V and J are TRBV20-1 and TRBJ2-3; 9 nucleotides match TRBD2. The germline gives CDR1 DFQATT, CDR2 SNEGSKA (reference sequence). There are 14 residues in the CDR3. Trimming took 2 bases from V and 4 from J; bases not matched to a gene: 4.

In its sample, this clonotype was seen a few times. V gene TRBV6-2 or TRBV6-3 combines with J gene TRBJ2-7; TRBD2 might be the D (6 bases). Germline V lookup: CDR1 MNHEY, CDR2 SVGEGT. This CDR3 is 15 amino acids long. Trimming took 4 bases from V and 0 from J, leaving 13 bases between them. The CDR3 sequence: CASSSRDWDSYEQYF. As DNA, the CDR3 is TGTGCCAGCAGTTCCCGGGACTGGGACTCCTACGAGCAGTACTTC.